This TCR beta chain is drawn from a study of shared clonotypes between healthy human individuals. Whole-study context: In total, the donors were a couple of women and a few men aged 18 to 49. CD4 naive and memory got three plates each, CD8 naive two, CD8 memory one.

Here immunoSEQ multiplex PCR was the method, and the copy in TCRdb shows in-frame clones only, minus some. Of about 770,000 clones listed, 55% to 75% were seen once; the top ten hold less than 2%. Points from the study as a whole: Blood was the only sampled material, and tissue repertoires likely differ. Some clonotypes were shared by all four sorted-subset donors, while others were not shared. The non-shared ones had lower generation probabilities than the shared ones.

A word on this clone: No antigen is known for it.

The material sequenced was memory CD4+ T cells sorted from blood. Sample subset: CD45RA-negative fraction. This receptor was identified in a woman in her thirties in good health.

CDR3 sequence: CAWSVREEQQYF. CDR3 bases: TGTGCCTGGAGTGTACGGGAGGAGCAGCAGTACTTC. This chain connects TRBV30 to TRBJ2-5; 7 nucleotides line up with TRBD2. Per the germline V gene, CDR1 is GTSNPN and CDR2 is SVGIG (reference sequence). Losses at the gene ends were 0 bases for V and 11 bases for J; bases not matched to a gene: 6. The CDR3 contains 12 residues.